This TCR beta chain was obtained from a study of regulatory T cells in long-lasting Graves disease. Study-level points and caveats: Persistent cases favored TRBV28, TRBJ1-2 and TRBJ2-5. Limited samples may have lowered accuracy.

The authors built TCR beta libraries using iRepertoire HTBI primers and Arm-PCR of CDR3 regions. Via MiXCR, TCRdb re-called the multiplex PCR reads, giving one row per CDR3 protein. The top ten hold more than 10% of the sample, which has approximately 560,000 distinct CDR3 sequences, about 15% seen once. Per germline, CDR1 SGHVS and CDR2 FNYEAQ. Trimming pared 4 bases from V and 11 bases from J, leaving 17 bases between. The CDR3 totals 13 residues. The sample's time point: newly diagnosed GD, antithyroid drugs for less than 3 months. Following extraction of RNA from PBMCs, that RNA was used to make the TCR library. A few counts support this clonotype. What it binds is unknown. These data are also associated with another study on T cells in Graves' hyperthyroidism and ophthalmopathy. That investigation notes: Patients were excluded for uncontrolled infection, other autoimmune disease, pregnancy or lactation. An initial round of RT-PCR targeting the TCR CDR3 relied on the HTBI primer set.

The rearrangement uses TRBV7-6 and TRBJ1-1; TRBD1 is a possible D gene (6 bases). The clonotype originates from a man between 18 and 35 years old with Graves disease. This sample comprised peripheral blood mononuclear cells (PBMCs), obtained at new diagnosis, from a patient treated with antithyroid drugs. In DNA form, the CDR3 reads TGTGCCAGCAGCTATAAGGGGGGGGACGCGGCTTTCTTT. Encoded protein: CASSYKGGDAAFF.